The following is a T cell receptor (beta chain) sequence with its context. The antigen it binds to is not known. The record has no base qualities; no much larger clone is one base away. This record belongs to a study of blood T cell repertoires in COVID-19 (dated by TCRdb to 2018 to 2021). Broadly, across the study: Samples covering the acute and convalescent phases of COVID-19 were provided by collaborators in the United States, Italy and Spain. Sample metadata almost always included a de-identified subject ID, COVID-19 status, age in years and sex. The material from the prospective study consisted of cDNA or gDNA derived from T cells, B-cell-depleted T cells, or PBMCs. A freely available public database, intended as a resource for researchers studying the immune response to SARS-CoV-2, is where the repertoires were released. The dataset comprised deeply sampled blood TCRbeta repertoires from subjects exposed to, actively infected with, or recovered from COVID-19. The samples were drawn from two sources: the first 160 participants of the ongoing ImmuneRACE study, and 1,000 to 1,500 subjects contributed by 6 global collaborators. Where available, HLA class I and class II types were taken from metadata supplied by the sample provider and were not determined by assay-based typing. Here is what the overall study found, with its caveats: The quantity of clinical and demographic metadata differed by source and by participant and was supplied without curation.

TCRbeta CDR3 regions were amplified from genomic DNA by means of the immunoSEQ Assay, a bias-controlled multiplex PCR. Processing in the source paper ran as follows. The number of nucleated cells in each sample was estimated from the amplification of reference gene primers within the assay. To quantify the absolute abundance of each unique TCRbeta CDR3 rearrangement, sequence reads were collapsed and filtered. For each sample, productive Simpson clonality was calculated as the square root of Simpson's diversity index over productive rearrangements. The clones in this table, taken by TCRdb from immuneACCESS, are in-frame only. Not every clone is retained; where verified, under half of the shortfall comes from an unresolved V gene, and the cause of the rest is unknown. That table is the source of V, J and clone size, and D and trimming were worked out from the DNA. The table for this sample lists 150,000 to 170,000 clones; approximately 79% of them were counted only once. The ten largest account for more than 5.5% of the sample.

Participants in the prospective study were enrolled through a virtual design, were aged roughly 18 to 100 years, and lived in roughly 26 United States geographic areas. Cohort assignment in the prospective study relied on participant-reported clinical history from a screening survey and a study questionnaire. Recovered participants in ImmuneRACE Cohort 3 were defined as having two consecutive negative NP/OP PCR tests, clearance from a healthcare professional, or resolution of symptoms. In the prospective study, whole blood, serum and a nasopharyngeal or oropharyngeal swab were collected from each participant by mobile phlebotomists. Prospective study participants could optionally give additional blood draws and questionnaires over an approximately 2-month period. Prospective study blood samples were shipped either frozen or at room temperature before DNA extraction. Relative to germline, V is missing 0 bases and J is missing 1 base, with 5 bases of the junction outside any gene match. There are 16 amino acids in the CDR3, from cysteine to phenylalanine inclusive. Only CDR3 DNA is held: 48 bases, read in frame from base 1. The germline V gene gives CDR1 as SGHRS and CDR2 as YFSETQ.

The chain is encoded by TRBV5-1 joined to TRBJ2-3; TRBD2 aligns with 7 central bases. This TCR derives from a man aged 50 or older who had recovered from COVID-19. Source material: PBMCs or T cells enriched from blood (not recorded which). The CDR3 protein is CASSLGGGIGTDTQYF. The sequenced DNA is TGCGCCAGCAGCTTGGGGGGAGGGATTGGCACAGATACGCAGTATTTT.